This T cell receptor (beta chain) was observed in a study of blood T cell repertoires in COVID-19. Study overall: Samples taken during acute and convalescent COVID-19 were collected in the United States, Italy and Spain.

Method: immunoSEQ multiplex PCR; TCRdb's copy keeps in-frame clones and lacks some. The data contain 250,000 to 300,000 clones, around 90% of them singletons. V dropped 5 bases and J dropped 4; count of bases not matched to a gene: 1. The germline gives CDR1 LNHDA, CDR2 SQIVND (reference sequence). This CDR3 region has 13 residues. This receptor was obtained from a human donor in a cohort exposed to, infected with or recovered from COVID-19 (not recorded which). The donor label of this sample is uncertain. Sequencing was carried out using PBMCs or T cells enriched from blood (not recorded which). V and J are TRBV19 and TRBJ2-1; 8 positions match TRBD2. Here the CDR3 reads CASSSSGYNEQFF. DNA of the CDR3: TGTGCCAGTAGTTCTAGCGGGTACAATGAGCAGTTCTTC. The full variable domain, its missing parts supplied by reference TRBV19 and TRBJ2-1, is DGGITQSPKYLFRKEGQNVTLSCEQNLNHDAMYWYRQDPGQGLRLIYYSQIVNDFQKGDIAEGYSVSREKKESFPLTVTSAQKNPTAFYLCASSSSGYNEQFFGPGTRLTVL.